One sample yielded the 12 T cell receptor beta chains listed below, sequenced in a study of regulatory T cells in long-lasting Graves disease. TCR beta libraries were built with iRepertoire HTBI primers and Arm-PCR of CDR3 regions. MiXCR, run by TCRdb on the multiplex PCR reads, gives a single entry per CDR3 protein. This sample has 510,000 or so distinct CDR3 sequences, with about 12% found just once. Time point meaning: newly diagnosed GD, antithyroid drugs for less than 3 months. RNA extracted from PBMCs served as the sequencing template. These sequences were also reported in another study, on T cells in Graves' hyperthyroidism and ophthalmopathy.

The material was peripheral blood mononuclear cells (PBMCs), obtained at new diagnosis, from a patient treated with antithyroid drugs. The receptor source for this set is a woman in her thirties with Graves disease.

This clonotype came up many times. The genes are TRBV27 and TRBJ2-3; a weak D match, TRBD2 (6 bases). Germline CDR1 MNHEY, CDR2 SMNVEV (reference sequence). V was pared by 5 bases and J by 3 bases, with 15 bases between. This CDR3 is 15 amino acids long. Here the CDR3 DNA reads TGTGCCAGCAGTATCCAGGGACTTGGGACAGATACGCAGTATTTT. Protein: CASSIQGLGTDTQYF.

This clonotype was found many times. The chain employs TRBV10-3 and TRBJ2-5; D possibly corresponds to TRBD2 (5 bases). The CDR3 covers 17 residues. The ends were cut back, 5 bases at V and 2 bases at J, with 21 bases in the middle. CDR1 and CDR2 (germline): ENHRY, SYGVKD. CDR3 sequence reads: CAISSGMRTADQETQYF. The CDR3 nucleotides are TGTGCCATCAGTTCCGGGATGCGAACTGCCGATCAAGAGACCCAGTACTTC.

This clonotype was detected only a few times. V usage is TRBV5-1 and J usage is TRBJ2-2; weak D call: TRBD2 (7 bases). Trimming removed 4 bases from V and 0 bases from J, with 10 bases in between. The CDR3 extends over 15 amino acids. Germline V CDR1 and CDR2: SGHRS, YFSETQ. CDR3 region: CASSRGAANTGELFF. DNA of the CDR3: TGCGCCAGCAGCCGGGGGGCAGCGAACACCGGGGAGCTGTTTTTT.

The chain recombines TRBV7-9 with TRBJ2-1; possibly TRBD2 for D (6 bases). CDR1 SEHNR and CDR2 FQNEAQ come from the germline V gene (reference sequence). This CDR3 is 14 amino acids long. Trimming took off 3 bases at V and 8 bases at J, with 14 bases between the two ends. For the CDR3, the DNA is TGTGCCAGCAGCTTTGGTGCTTGGGGGGATGAGCAGTTCTTC. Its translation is CASSFGAWGDEQFF.

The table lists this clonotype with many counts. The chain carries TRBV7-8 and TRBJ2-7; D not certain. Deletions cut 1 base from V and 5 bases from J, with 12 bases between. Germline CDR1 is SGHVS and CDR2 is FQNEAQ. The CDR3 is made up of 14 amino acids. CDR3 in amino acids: CASSLGYNLDEQYF. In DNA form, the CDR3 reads TGTGCCAGCAGCTTAGGGTACAATCTGGACGAGCAGTACTTC.

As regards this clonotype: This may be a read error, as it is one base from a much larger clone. The CDR3 spells CTSSWNGYSGNTIYF. The CDR3 DNA is TGTACCAGCAGCTGGAACGGATACTCTGGAAACACCATATATTTT. The chain couples TRBV13 to TRBJ1-3; D not certain. The CDR3 covers 15 residues. CDR1 is PRHDT and CDR2 is FYEKMQ in the germline V gene (reference sequence).

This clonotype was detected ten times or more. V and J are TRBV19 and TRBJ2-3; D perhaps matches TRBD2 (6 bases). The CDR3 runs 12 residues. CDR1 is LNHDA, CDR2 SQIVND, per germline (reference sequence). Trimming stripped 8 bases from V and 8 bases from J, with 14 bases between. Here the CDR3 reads CASGPGGVTQYF. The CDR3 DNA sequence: TGTGCCAGTGGACCCGGGGGTGTTACGCAGTATTTT.

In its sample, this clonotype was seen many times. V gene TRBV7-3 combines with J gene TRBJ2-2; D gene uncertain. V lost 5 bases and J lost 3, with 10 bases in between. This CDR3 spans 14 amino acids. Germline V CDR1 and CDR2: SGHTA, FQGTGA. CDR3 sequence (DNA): TGTGCCAGCAGCGACCTGGGGTACACCGGGGAGCTGTTTTTT. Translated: CASSDLGYTGELFF. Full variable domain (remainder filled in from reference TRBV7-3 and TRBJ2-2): GAGVSQTPSNKVTEKGKYVELRCDPISGHTALYWYRQSLGQGPEFLIYFQGTGAADDSGLPNDRFFAVRPEGSVSTLKIQRTERGDSAVYLCASSDLGYTGELFFGEGSRLTVL.

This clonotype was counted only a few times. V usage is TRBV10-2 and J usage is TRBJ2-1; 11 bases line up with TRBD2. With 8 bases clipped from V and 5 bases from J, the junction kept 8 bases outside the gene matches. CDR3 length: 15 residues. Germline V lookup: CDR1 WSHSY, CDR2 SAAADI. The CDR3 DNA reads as TGCGCCAGCTCGCGGGGACTAGCGGTCCACAATGAGCAGTTCTTC. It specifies CASSRGLAVHNEQFF.

The chain's CDR3 is CASSQGATQSYEQYF. The CDR3, as DNA: TGCGCCAGCAGCCAAGGGGCGACACAGTCCTACGAGCAGTACTTC. This chain uses TRBV4-1 with TRBJ2-7; no reliable D call. This CDR3 has 15 residues. Trimming pared 1 base from V and 1 base from J, leaving 11 bases between. The germline V gene encodes CDR1 MGHRA and CDR2 YSYEKL.

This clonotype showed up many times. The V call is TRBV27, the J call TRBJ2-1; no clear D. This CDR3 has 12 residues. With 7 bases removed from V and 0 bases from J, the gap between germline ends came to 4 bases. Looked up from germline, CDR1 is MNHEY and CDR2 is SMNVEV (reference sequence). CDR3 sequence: CASMGSYNEQFF. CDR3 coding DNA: TGTGCCAGCATGGGCTCCTACAATGAGCAGTTCTTC.

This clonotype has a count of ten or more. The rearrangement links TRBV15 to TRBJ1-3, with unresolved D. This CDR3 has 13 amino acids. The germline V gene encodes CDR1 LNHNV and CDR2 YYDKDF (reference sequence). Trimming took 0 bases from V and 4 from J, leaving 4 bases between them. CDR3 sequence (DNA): TGTGCCACCAGCAGAGATCCGGGAAACACCATATATTTT. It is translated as CATSRDPGNTIYF.